The 26 T cell receptor beta chains given below trace back to one sample, sequenced in a study of T cells in Graves' hyperthyroidism and ophthalmopathy. RNA transcripts yielded amplified TCR beta CDR3 regions. RT-PCR in the first round (using the HTBI primer set) targeted the TCR CDR3. TCRdb fed the multiplex PCR reads into MiXCR, producing one record per CDR3 protein. The sample records under 350,000 distinct CDR3 sequences, roughly 15% being singletons. The sequenced material came from blood. These TCRs come from a woman in her 40s with Graves' hyperthyroidism.

This clonotype has just a few counts. This chain uses TRBV7-9 with TRBJ2-3; D ambiguous. The CDR3 has 10 residues. Looked up from germline, CDR1 is SEHNR and CDR2 is FQNEAQ (reference sequence). The germline V and J ends were trimmed by 11 bases and 2 bases, with 5 bases remaining between them. This CDR3 is CAFLTDTQYF. The CDR3 DNA reads as TGTGCCTTCCTCACAGATACGCAGTATTTT.

This clonotype has just a few counts. The J gene is TRBJ2-5, the V gene TRBV20-1; 8 bases are shared with TRBD2. CDR1 and CDR2 from the germline V gene are DFQATT and SNEGSKA (reference sequence). The junction had 11 bases not matched to a gene; V was cut back by 5 bases and J by 3 bases. The CDR3 runs to 15 residues. The CDR3 reads CSAPKRLAPKETQYF. The CDR3 DNA reads TGCAGTGCTCCAAAACGACTAGCGCCAAAAGAGACCCAGTACTTC.

This clonotype was found many times. The chain employs TRBV5-6 and TRBJ2-5; D gene uncertain. The germline gives CDR1 SGHDT, CDR2 YYEEEE. V was pared by 1 base and J by 5 bases, with 9 bases between. The CDR3 has 13 amino acids. The CDR3 region has the DNA TGTGCCAGCAGCTTGATGGGCCCCGAGACCCAGTACTTC. Translating it yields CASSLMGPETQYF.

This clonotype appeared many times. The chain combines TRBV7-9 with TRBJ1-1; 10 nucleotides agree with TRBD1. The length of the CDR3 is 14 residues. CDR1 is SEHNR and CDR2 is FQNEAQ in the germline V gene (reference sequence). V shed 2 bases, J shed 5 bases, and the junction held 2 bases outside the gene matches. The CDR3 spells CASSLMGQGTEAFF. CDR3 nucleotides: TGTGCCAGCAGCTTAATGGGACAGGGGACTGAAGCTTTCTTT.

This clonotype was observed a few times. This may arise from a read error, as a much more abundant clone is one base away. The chain has TRBV12-3 or TRBV12-4 and TRBJ2-3; 9 bases are a match to TRBD2. With 3 bases clipped from V and 2 bases from J, the junction kept 6 bases outside the gene matches. The CDR3 spans 16 residues. CDR3 residues: CASSFGSGSNTDTQYF. The CDR3 DNA reads TGTGCCAGCAGTTTCGGTAGCGGGAGTAACACAGATACGCAGTATTTT.

This clonotype was observed many times. This chain uses TRBV12-3 or TRBV12-4 with TRBJ2-5; 7 bases match TRBD1. V gave up 5 bases and J gave up 5 bases; unmatched junction bases: 8. This CDR3 is built from 14 residues. The CDR3 sequence: CASSANTGAETQYF. The CDR3 region has the DNA TGTGCCAGCAGTGCTAATACAGGGGCTGAGACCCAGTACTTC.

At least ten counts were recorded for this clonotype. The V and J genes are TRBV3-1 and TRBJ2-1; D may match TRBD1 or TRBD2 (6 bases each). CDR1 and CDR2 (germline): LGHDT, YNNKEL (reference sequence). V lost 1 base and J lost 8, with 12 bases in between. This CDR3 is 14 amino acids long. The chain's CDR3 is CASSQGGRGDEQFF. DNA of the CDR3: TGTGCCAGCAGCCAAGGGGGGCGCGGGGATGAGCAGTTCTTC.

This clonotype was seen a handful of times. The chain employs TRBV12-3 or TRBV12-4 and TRBJ2-2; 8 bases are shared with TRBD2. The CDR3 extends over 13 amino acids. V lost 6 bases to trimming and J lost 7 bases; unmatched junction nucleotides: 4. In nucleotides, the CDR3 is TGTGCCAGCAGGAGACTAGCGTTCGGGGAGCTGTTTTTT. Its protein product is CASRRLAFGELFF.

This clonotype has a count of ten or more. The V gene is TRBV18, the J gene TRBJ1-5; a weak D match, TRBD1 (5 bases). The V gene lost 4 bases and the J gene lost 3 bases, with 10 bases spanning the gap. Germline V gives CDR1 KGHSH, CDR2 LQKENI. This CDR3 spans 14 amino acids. This CDR3 reads CASSLGANNQPQHF. DNA for the CDR3: TGTGCCAGCTCACTTGGGGCTAACAATCAGCCCCAGCATTTT.

Remarks on this clonotype: At one end, the junction sequence differs from germline, possibly due to a read error. V and J are TRBV5-5 and TRBJ2-5; 8 nucleotides align to TRBD2. This CDR3 is 14 amino acids long. Germline values: CDR1 SGHKS, CDR2 YYEKEE (reference sequence). The CDR3 DNA reads as TGCGCCAGCAGCCCCGTTAGCGGGGAAGAGACCCAGTACTTC. Protein: CASSPVSGEETQYF.

This chain connects TRBV3-1 to TRBJ2-1; perhaps TRBD2 as D (5 bases). Germline V CDR1 and CDR2: LGHDT, YNNKEL (reference sequence). The V end lost 0 bases, the J end lost 6 bases, and 12 bases lay between the germline ends. The CDR3 extends over 15 amino acids. CDR3 protein: CASSQDILAGNEQFF. CDR3 DNA: TGTGCCAGCAGCCAAGATATTCTTGCGGGCAATGAGCAGTTCTTC.

This clonotype was recorded at least ten times. This rearrangement joins TRBV6-1 to TRBJ2-2; D gene uncertain. The V gene's germline CDR1 is MNHNS and CDR2 SASEGT. The CDR3 extends over 15 amino acids. The germline V and J ends were trimmed by 6 bases and 4 bases, with 15 bases remaining between them. CDR3 in DNA: TGTGCCAGCAGGCCCTTCGCTTGGGGCACCGGGGAGCTGTTTTTT. Its protein product is CASRPFAWGTGELFF.

This clonotype was seen many times. This chain connects TRBV2 to TRBJ1-3; D remains unclear. Trimming took off 6 bases at V and 0 bases at J, with 18 bases between the two ends. The CDR3 is made up of 17 amino acids. The germline V gene has CDR1 SNHLY and CDR2 FYNNEI. The CDR3 bases are TGTGCCAGCAGAGACCGGACCCTGCGGGACTCTGGAAACACCATATATTTT. Its protein product is CASRDRTLRDSGNTIYF.

This clonotype was found a few times. A read error is possible here, since a much larger clone lies one base away. V gene TRBV28 combines with J gene TRBJ2-2; D may correspond to TRBD1 or TRBD2 (5 bases each). The length of the CDR3 is 13 residues. Germline CDR1 is MDHEN and CDR2 is SYDVKM. The CDR3 DNA follows: TGTGCCAGCAGGGACATAATAACCGGGGAGCTGGTTTTT. This gives the protein CASRDIITGELVF. Based on the CDR3 plus reference TRBV28 and TRBJ2-2, the full variable domain is DVKVTQSSRYLVKRTGEKVFLECVQDMDHENMFWYRQDPGLGLRLIYFSYDVKMKEKGDIPEGYSVSREKKERFSLILESASTNQTSMYLCASRDIITGELVFGEGSRLTVL.

This clonotype was observed at least ten times. The chain recombines TRBV2 with TRBJ1-4; tentatively, D is TRBD1 (6 bases). CDR3 size: 15 residues. Germline CDR1 reads SNHLY; CDR2 reads FYNNEI. V was shortened by 8 bases and J by 2 bases, with 15 bases between the two germline ends. CDR3 in amino acids: CASGAGARTNEKLFF. The CDR3 nucleotides are TGTGCCAGCGGGGCGGGGGCGCGCACTAATGAAAAACTGTTTTTT.

This chain connects TRBV2 to TRBJ2-2; 7 bases match TRBD1. The J segment lost 3 bases and the V segment lost 8 bases, leaving 18 bases of the junction unmatched. The CDR3 covers 18 residues. Germline CDR1 SNHLY, CDR2 FYNNEI. The CDR3 protein is CASSRTGDRRIYTGELFF. The CDR3 DNA reads as TGTGCCAGCTCCCGTACAGGGGACAGACGGATATACACCGGGGAGCTGTTTTTT.

This clonotype was recorded many times. The chain uses TRBV10-3 and TRBJ2-3; 11 bases match TRBD2. With 0 bases clipped from V and 3 bases from J, the junction kept 8 bases outside the gene matches. The germline CDR1 and CDR2 sequences are ENHRY and SYGVKD. The CDR3 runs 18 residues. CDR3 nucleotides: TGTGCCATCAGTGAGTCACTAGCGGGAGTTGCGGGTACAGATACGCAGTATTTT. This sequence encodes CAISESLAGVAGTDTQYF.

This clonotype was observed at least ten times. This chain uses TRBV2 with TRBJ2-7, with D perhaps TRBD1 or TRBD2 (5 bases each). The V gene's germline CDR1 is SNHLY and CDR2 FYNNEI. V was clipped by 6 bases and J by 6 bases, with 18 bases between them. The length of the CDR3 is 14 residues. CDR3 in amino acids: CASRVSGAGFEQYF. In DNA form, the CDR3 reads TGTGCCAGCAGGGTATCCGGGGCTGGATTCGAGCAGTACTTC.

In its sample, this clonotype was seen many times. The chain couples TRBV24-1 to TRBJ2-7, with D perhaps matching TRBD1 or TRBD2 (5 bases each). Germline V CDR1 and CDR2: KGHDR, SFDVKD. The V end was cut by 3 bases, the J end by 5 bases, with 10 bases between. The CDR3 is made up of 13 amino acids. The CDR3 DNA reads as TGTGCCACCAGTGATGGGGGACCCAACGAGCAGTACTTC. It translates to CATSDGGPNEQYF.

J is TRBJ2-7 and V is TRBV6-6; 7 bases line up with TRBD2. This CDR3 contains 16 residues. J lost 5 bases, V lost 2 bases, and 12 bases had no gene match. From germline, CDR1 is MNHNY and CDR2 SVGAGI (reference sequence). The CDR3 loop is CASSYVSGGGPNEQYF. CDR3 DNA: TGTGCCAGCAGTTACGTCTCTGGGGGAGGGCCGAACGAGCAGTACTTC.

Many counts were recorded for this clonotype. This chain connects TRBV2 to TRBJ2-5, with 8 bases matching TRBD2. Germline lookup yields CDR1 SNHLY and CDR2 FYNNEI. The length of the CDR3 is 12 residues. CDR3 in DNA: TGTGCGGCGGGGGGACGAAGAGAGACCCAGTACTTC. Translation: CAAGGRRETQYF.

This clonotype was recorded a few times. V is TRBV3-1 and J is TRBJ2-1; D ambiguous. The length of the CDR3 is 15 residues. CDR1 is LGHDT and CDR2 is YNNKEL in the germline V gene (reference sequence). V lost 0 bases and J 7 bases, leaving 13 bases between the germline ends. CDR3 nucleotide sequence: TGTGCCAGCAGCCAAGATGGGTTTCCTTTGAATGAGCAGTTCTTC. Amino acid sequence: CASSQDGFPLNEQFF.

This clonotype was seen a handful of times. This chain links TRBV19 with TRBJ2-1; 9 nucleotides agree with TRBD2. Germline CDR1 and CDR2: LNHDA and SQIVND (reference sequence). The CDR3 spans 16 residues. V was pared by 3 bases and J by 4 bases, with 7 bases of the junction left unmatched. In DNA, the CDR3 is TGTGCCAGTAGTATTGGAAGGCGGGGGGGTTACAATGAGCAGTTCTTC. The encoded protein is CASSIGRRGGYNEQFF.

The rearrangement uses TRBV12-3 or TRBV12-4 and TRBJ1-6, with D perhaps matching TRBD1 (5 bases). The V and J ends lost 1 base and 6 bases respectively, with 7 bases between them. The CDR3 loop spans 14 amino acids. The CDR3: CASSLGRANSPLHF. In nucleotides, the CDR3 is TGTGCCAGCAGTTTAGGCAGGGCTAATTCACCCCTCCACTTT.

This clonotype was counted between two and nine times. The rearrangement uses TRBV9 and TRBJ2-7, with TRBD2 as a possible D gene (6 bases). Germline loops: CDR1 SGDLS, CDR2 YYNGEE. The CDR3 loop spans 13 amino acids. Trimming removed 0 bases from V and 6 bases from J, with 10 bases in between. Here the CDR3 reads CASSVEPAGEQYF. As DNA, the CDR3 is TGTGCCAGCAGCGTAGAACCAGCGGGCGAGCAGTACTTC. The full variable domain, its missing parts supplied by reference TRBV9 and TRBJ2-7, is DSGVTQTPKHLITATGQRVTLRCSPRSGDLSVYWYQQSLDQGLQFLIQYYNGEERAKGNILERFSAQQFPDLHSELNLSSLELGDSALYFCASSVEPAGEQYFGPGTRLTVT.

This sequence joins TRBV6-1 and TRBJ2-7; 9 bases match TRBD2. The junction had 9 bases not matched to a gene; V was cut back by 8 bases and J by 1 base. CDR3 length: 15 residues. CDR1 is MNHNS and CDR2 is SASEGT in the germline V gene. The CDR3 spells CASYEGTSSSYEQYF. The CDR3 bases are TGTGCCAGCTACGAGGGGACTAGCTCATCCTACGAGCAGTACTTC.